The T cell receptor beta chain under discussion was sequenced for a study of CD8+ T cells in alopecia areata. Germline-derived CDR1 and CDR2 are SQVTM and ANQGSEA. V trimming: 4 bases; J trimming: 7 bases; junction bases outside the gene matches: 3. The CDR3 is 14 residues long. Following extraction, RNA underwent reverse transcription to cDNA, which served as the sequencing template. Sequencing used immunoSEQ multiplex PCR; TCRdb keeps in-frame clones, though not all of them. The table has roughly 73,000 clones, 29% seen once. Study-wide results and limits: Many expanded lesional clones remained in scalp and blood on tofacitinib. Scalp samples also yield sequences from resident alphabeta T cells of normal skin. Uncertainty remains about how baseline CD8+ expansion links to response, with one nonresponder.

Treatment denoted: oral pan-JAK inhibitor, 5-10 mg twice daily. Samples from alopecia areata patients were lesional scalp punch biopsies and peripheral blood. This clone appeared a few times. Its antigen is as yet unknown. This sample comprised CD8+ T cells sorted from blood, obtained at week 4, from a patient treated with tofacitinib. The TCR sequence derives from a human donor with alopecia areata. J is TRBJ2-4 and V is TRBV29-1, with 14 bases fitting TRBD2. CDR3 sequence reads: CSVATSGRGNIQYF. CDR3 DNA: TGCAGCGTTGCGACTAGCGGGAGGGGGAACATTCAGTACTTC.